This TCR beta chain appears in the sequencing data of a study of blood T cell repertoires in COVID-19. Study-wide context: Donors in the United States, Italy and Spain gave samples during acute or convalescent COVID-19. T cells, B-cell-depleted T cells, or PBMCs provided the cDNA or gDNA that served as material.

Germline values: CDR1 SGHRS, CDR2 YFSETQ. V was clipped by 0 bases and J by 7 bases; unmatched bases: 9. CDR3 length: 16 residues. In the authors' methods: Estimates of nucleated cell counts were drawn from the amplification of reference gene primers. Clones were sequenced by immunoSEQ multiplex PCR, and TCRdb holds only the in-frame ones, with some missing. V and J calls and clone size follow that table, whereas D and trimming were derived from the DNA. The sample consists of around 100,000 clones, 85% to 90% of them appearing once. The V call is TRBV5-1, the J call TRBJ1-5; 8 bases align to TRBD1. The material sequenced was peripheral blood. The sequence came from a woman aged 45-65 years with acute or convalescent COVID-19. The CDR3: CASSLGAGGENQPQHF. CDR3 nucleotides: TGCGCCAGCAGCTTGGGAGCAGGGGGCGAAAACCAGCCCCAGCATTTT.